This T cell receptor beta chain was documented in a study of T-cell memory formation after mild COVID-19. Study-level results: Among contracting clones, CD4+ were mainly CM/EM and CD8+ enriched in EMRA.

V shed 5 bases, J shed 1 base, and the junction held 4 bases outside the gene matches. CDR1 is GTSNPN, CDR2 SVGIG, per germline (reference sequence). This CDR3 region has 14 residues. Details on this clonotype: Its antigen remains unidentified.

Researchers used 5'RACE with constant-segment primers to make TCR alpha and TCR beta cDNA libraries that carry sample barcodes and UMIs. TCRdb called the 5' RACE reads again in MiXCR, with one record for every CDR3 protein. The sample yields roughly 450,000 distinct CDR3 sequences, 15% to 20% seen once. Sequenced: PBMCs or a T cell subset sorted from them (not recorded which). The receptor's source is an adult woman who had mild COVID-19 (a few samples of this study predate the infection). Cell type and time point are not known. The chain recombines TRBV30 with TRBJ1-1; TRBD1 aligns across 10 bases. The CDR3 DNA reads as TGTGCCTGGGACAGGGGGCTGGCGAACACTGAAGCTTTCTTT. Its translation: CAWDRGLANTEAFF. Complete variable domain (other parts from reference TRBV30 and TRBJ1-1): SQTIHQWPATLVQPVGSPLSLECTVEGTSNPNLYWYRQAAGRGLQLLFYSVGIGQISSEVPQNLSASRPQDRQFILSSKKLLLSDSGFYLCAWDRGLANTEAFFGQGTRLTVV.